This section outlines one T cell receptor (beta chain) sequence together with its context. Its specificity is not known. This sample is part of a study of T-cell reconstitution after alpha-beta-depleted transplantation in children. Study-wide results and limits: For some patients, TCRbeta diversity was high at day 60 because of recipient T cells and thymic progenitors that survived. It was newly produced T cells that mostly accounted for T-cell counts and diversity one year after transplant. Reported findings indicate that, about two months after transplant, alpha-beta T cells came from several hundred expanded clones, which were derived from non-depleted graft cells.

For TCRbeta, the library was prepared with unique molecular identifiers. TCRdb reanalysed the PCR reads using MiXCR and keeps one entry per CDR3 protein. The sample lists hundreds of thousands of distinct CDR3 sequences, 20% to 30% occurring once. CDR3 size: 12 residues. Trimming pared 4 bases from V and 7 bases from J, leaving 11 bases between. Germline CDR1 SGHKS, CDR2 YYEKEE (reference sequence). V usage is TRBV5-5 and J usage is TRBJ1-2; no firm D call. This material consisted of PBMCs, mostly from graft donor cells, taken 360 days after TCRalphabeta/CD19-depleted stem cell transplant. This sequence originates from a female patient aged 2-10 years who had a stem cell transplant for congenital amegakaryocytic thrombocytopenia, so the T cells may come from the graft donor. The CDR3 reads CASSPYWSGYTF. The CDR3 nucleotides are TGTGCCAGCAGCCCCTATTGGAGTGGCTACACCTTC. Full variable domain (rest looked up from reference TRBV5-5 and TRBJ1-2): DAGVTQSPTHLIKTRGQQVTLRCSPISGHKSVSWYQQVLGQGPQFIFQYYEKEERGRGNFPDRFSARQFPNYSSELNVNALLLGDSALYLCASSPYWSGYTFGSGTRLTVV.